The clone carrying this T cell receptor (beta chain) has ten or more counts. Trimming at V came to 3 bases and at J to 7 bases, leaving 5 bases not matched to a gene. The length of the CDR3 is 14 residues. Germline-derived CDR1 and CDR2 are GTSNPN and SVGIG (reference sequence). This record belongs to a study of T cells of healthy individuals. TCRdb re-called the 5' RACE reads through MiXCR, storing one row per CDR3 protein. Among 50,000 to 55,000 distinct CDR3 sequences listed, about 14% were seen once. The clonotype comes from a human donor in good health. V gene TRBV30 combines with J gene TRBJ2-3; 12 bases match TRBD2. CDR3 sequence: CAWRTSGSGNTQYF. The CDR3 DNA follows: TGTGCCTGGAGGACTAGCGGGAGTGGAAATACGCAGTATTTT.